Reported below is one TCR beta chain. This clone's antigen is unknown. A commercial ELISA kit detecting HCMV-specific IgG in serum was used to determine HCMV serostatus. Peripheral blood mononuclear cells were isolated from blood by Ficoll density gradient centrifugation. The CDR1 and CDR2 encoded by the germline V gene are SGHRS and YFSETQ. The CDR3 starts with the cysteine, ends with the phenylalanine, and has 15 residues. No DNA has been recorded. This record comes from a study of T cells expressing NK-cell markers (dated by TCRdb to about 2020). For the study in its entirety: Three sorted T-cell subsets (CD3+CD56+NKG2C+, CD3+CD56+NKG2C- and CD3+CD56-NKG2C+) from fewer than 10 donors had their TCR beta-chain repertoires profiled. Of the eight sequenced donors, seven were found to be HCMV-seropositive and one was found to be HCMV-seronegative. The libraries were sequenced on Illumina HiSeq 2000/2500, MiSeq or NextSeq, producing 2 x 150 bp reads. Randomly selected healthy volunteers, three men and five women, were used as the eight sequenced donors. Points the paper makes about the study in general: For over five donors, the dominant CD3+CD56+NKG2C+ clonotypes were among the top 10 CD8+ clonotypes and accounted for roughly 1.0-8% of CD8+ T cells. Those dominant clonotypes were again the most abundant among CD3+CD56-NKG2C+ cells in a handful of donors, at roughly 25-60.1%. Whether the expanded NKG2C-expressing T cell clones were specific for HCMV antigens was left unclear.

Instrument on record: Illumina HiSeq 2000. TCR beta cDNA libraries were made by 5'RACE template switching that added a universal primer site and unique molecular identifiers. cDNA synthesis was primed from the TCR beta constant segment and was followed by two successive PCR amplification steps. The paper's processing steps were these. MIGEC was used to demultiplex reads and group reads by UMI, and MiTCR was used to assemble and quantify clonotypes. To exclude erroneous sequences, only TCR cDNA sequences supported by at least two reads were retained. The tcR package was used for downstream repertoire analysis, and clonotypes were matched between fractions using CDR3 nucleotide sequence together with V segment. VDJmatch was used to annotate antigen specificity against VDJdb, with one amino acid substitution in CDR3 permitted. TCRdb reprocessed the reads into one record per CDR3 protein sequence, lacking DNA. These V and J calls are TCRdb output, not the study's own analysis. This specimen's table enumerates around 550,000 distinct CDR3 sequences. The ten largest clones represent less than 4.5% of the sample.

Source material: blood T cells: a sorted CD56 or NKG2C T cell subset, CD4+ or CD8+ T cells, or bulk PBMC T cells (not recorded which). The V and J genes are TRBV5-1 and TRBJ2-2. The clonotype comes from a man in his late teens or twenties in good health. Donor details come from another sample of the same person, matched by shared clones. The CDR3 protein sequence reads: CASSAVGTNTGELFF.